This entry concerns a single T cell receptor beta chain. Its antigen is still unknown. Method: immunoSEQ multiplex PCR; TCRdb's copy keeps in-frame clones and lacks some. This table has tens of thousands of clones, around 87% appearing once. This sample was included in a study of T cells in localized non-small cell lung cancer. Germline CDR1 is LGHNA and CDR2 is YNFKEQ. CDR3 size: 18 residues. The V and J ends lost 0 bases and 0 bases, in that order; junction bases with no gene match: 7. The study, taken as a whole, reports: Blood T cell density predicted longer survival; adjacent-lung clonality, shorter. Of the top 100 tumor clones, median 57 were in adjacent lung, 25 to 30 among its top 100. Heterogeneity cannot be ruled out, as sequencing used one tumor region only. The study found T cell clonality highest in uninvolved adjacent lung, above tumor.

The TCR originated in a man aged 18-55 years with stage I lung adenocarcinoma. The rearrangement links TRBV4-2 to TRBJ1-5; 8 positions match TRBD1. Specimen: peripheral blood, collected before any cancer treatment. CDR3 nucleotides: TGTGCCAGCAGCCAAGATGGAGACAGGGGATTTAGCAATCAGCCCCAGCATTTT. This sequence encodes CASSQDGDRGFSNQPQHF.